One and the same sample provided the 25 T cell receptor beta chains below, sequenced in a study of OX40 agonist ivuxolimab in advanced cancers. Profiling relied on immunoSEQ multiplex PCR, and the TCRdb table lists in-frame clones only, not all of them. The table lists around 63,000 clones, roughly nine tenths of them singletons, with 11% in the top ten. The sample in question was CD4+ or CD8+ T cells sorted from blood, obtained in a trial of the OX40 agonist ivuxolimab. These receptors came from an adult with an advanced solid tumor such as melanoma, head and neck, liver or kidney cancer.

The chain couples TRBV5-4 to TRBJ2-4, with 11 positions matching TRBD2. The ends lost 7 bases at V and 1 base at J; junction bases unmatched: 1. Germline lookup yields CDR1 SGHNT and CDR2 YYREEE (reference sequence). The CDR3 spans 14 residues. CDR3 coding DNA: TGTGCCAGCCGACTAGCGGGGGCCAAAAACATTCAGTACTTC. Its protein is CASRLAGAKNIQYF. The whole variable domain, filled in from reference TRBV5-4 and TRBJ2-4, reads ETGVTQSPTHLIKTRGQQVTLRCSSQSGHNTVSWYQQALGQGPQFIFQYYREEENGRGNFPPRFSGLQFPNYSSELNVNALELDDSALYLCASRLAGAKNIQYFGAGTRLSVL.

This rearrangement joins TRBV11-3 to TRBJ2-1; TRBD1 matches 9 bases. The germline gives CDR1 SGHNT, CDR2 YENEEA. V lost 5 bases, J lost 0 bases, and 17 bases stayed unmatched. The CDR3 is 20 amino acids. The CDR3 coding sequence is TGTGCCAGCAGCCCACAGGGGGCTGCCTTGGCGGGGAGCTCCTACAATGAGCAGTTCTTC. Protein product: CASSPQGAALAGSSYNEQFF.

The chain carries TRBV4-1 and TRBJ1-5, with D hard to call. Trimming removed 1 base from V and 0 bases from J, with 13 bases in between. This CDR3 region has 17 residues. CDR1 and CDR2 from the germline V gene are MGHRA and YSYEKL. This CDR3 reads CASSQVAGGISNQPQHF. The CDR3 nucleotides are TGCGCCAGCAGCCAAGTGGCCGGAGGCATTAGCAATCAGCCCCAGCATTTT.

The chain couples TRBV28 to TRBJ1-4; D uncertain. V was shortened by 3 bases and J by 8 bases, with 13 bases between the two germline ends. Germline V gene sequence: CDR1 MDHEN, CDR2 SYDVKM. This CDR3 is built from 14 residues. Here the CDR3 DNA reads TGTGCCAGCAGTTTTCGGTCGGTCTGGGAAAAACTGTTTTTT. It specifies CASSFRSVWEKLFF.

The chain joins TRBV29-1 to TRBJ2-2; maybe TRBD1 (7 bases). In germline, CDR1 is SQVTM, CDR2 ANQGSEA. V lost 4 bases and J 8 bases, leaving 17 bases between the germline ends. The CDR3 contains 14 residues. CDR3 sequence reads: CSVGRRGRWGELFF. In nucleotides, the CDR3 is TGCAGCGTTGGTCGGAGGGGGCGTTGGGGGGAGCTGTTTTTT.

V gene TRBV7-2 combines with J gene TRBJ2-7, with 7 nucleotides matching TRBD1. The V gene end was trimmed by 1 base and the J gene end by 2 bases; junction bases not matched to a gene: 5. There are 15 residues in the CDR3. CDR1 is SGHTA and CDR2 is FQGNSA in the germline V gene. CDR3 sequence reads: CASSLERTGPYEQYF. In DNA form, the CDR3 reads TGTGCCAGCAGCTTAGAGCGGACAGGACCCTACGAGCAGTACTTC.

The V call is TRBV7-2, the J call TRBJ2-6; no clear D. This CDR3 is 15 amino acids long. The ends were cut back, 1 base at V and 2 bases at J, with 6 bases in the middle. Per the germline V gene, CDR1 is SGHTA and CDR2 is FQGNSA. The CDR3 reads CASSLVAPGANVLTF. The CDR3, as DNA: TGTGCCAGCAGCTTAGTCGCGCCTGGGGCCAACGTCCTGACTTTC.

The rearrangement links TRBV6-5 to TRBJ2-7; TRBD1 or TRBD2 may be the D gene (6 bases each). This CDR3 has 14 amino acids. Per germline, CDR1 MNHEY and CDR2 SVGAGI. Trimming stripped 8 bases from V and 0 bases from J, with 14 bases between. In nucleotides, the CDR3 is TGTGCCAGCGCAAGAAGGGGGGTCTCCTACGAGCAGTACTTC. It is translated as CASARRGVSYEQYF.

This clone has only a few counts. The V and J genes are TRBV9 and TRBJ2-1; possibly TRBD2 for D (5 bases). In germline, CDR1 is SGDLS, CDR2 YYNGEE. The V gene lost 0 bases and the J gene lost 4 bases, with 8 bases spanning the gap. This CDR3 spans 14 amino acids. The CDR3 protein is CASSVAGSYNEQFF. The CDR3 nucleotides are TGTGCCAGCAGCGTAGCGGGGTCGTACAATGAGCAGTTCTTC.

The gene calls are TRBV5-1 and TRBJ2-1; TRBD1 matches 8 bases. This CDR3 spans 14 amino acids. The germline CDR1 and CDR2 sequences are SGHRS and YFSETQ. J gave up 6 bases and V 6 bases, and 8 bases lay outside the gene matches. The CDR3 nucleotides are TGCGCCAGCAAGGACCAGGGGGCGGGCAATGAGCAGTTCTTC. Translating gives CASKDQGAGNEQFF.

The chain joins TRBV28 to TRBJ2-2, with D perhaps being TRBD1 or TRBD2 (5 bases each). The CDR3 is 15 residues long. V was pared by 6 bases and J by 9 bases, with 20 bases between. Per the germline V gene, CDR1 is MDHEN and CDR2 is SYDVKM. CDR3 DNA sequence: TGTGCCAGCAGCCTCCCGTCGCTCGGGGCCCGGGAGCTGTTTTTT. Its protein is CASSLPSLGARELFF.

The chain employs TRBV5-1 and TRBJ1-2, with TRBD1 as a possible D gene (5 bases). V shed 4 bases and J shed 2 bases, with 9 bases lying between them. Germline lookup yields CDR1 SGHRS and CDR2 YFSETQ. The CDR3 extends over 13 amino acids. The CDR3 region is CASSPQGNYGYTF. CDR3 sequence (DNA): TGCGCCAGCAGCCCGCAGGGAAACTATGGCTACACCTTC.

The chain couples TRBV18 to TRBJ1-3; TRBD1 aligns across 7 bases. V shed 3 bases, J shed 0 bases, and the junction held 5 bases outside the gene matches. Germline-derived CDR1 and CDR2 are KGHSH and LQKENI. The CDR3 covers 16 residues. DNA of the CDR3: TGTGCCAGCTCACCGGGACAGACGGGCTCTGGAAACACCATATATTTT. This gives the protein CASSPGQTGSGNTIYF.

The chain employs TRBV2 and TRBJ2-5, with 8 positions matching TRBD2. The CDR3 contains 13 residues. V gave up 7 bases and J gave up 4 bases; unmatched junction bases: 5. Per the germline V gene, CDR1 is SNHLY and CDR2 is FYNNEI. The CDR3 DNA follows: TGTGCCAGCAAAGCGGGAGTAGGAGAGACCCAGTACTTC. Residues: CASKAGVGETQYF.

The rearrangement links TRBV2 to TRBJ2-5; no definite D call. This CDR3 has 11 amino acids. Germline CDR1 SNHLY, CDR2 FYNNEI. V lost 7 bases, J lost 1 base, and 4 bases lay in between. The DNA for the CDR3 is TGTGCCAGCAACCGCCAAGAGACCCAGTACTTC. Its protein product is CASNRQETQYF.

This chain connects TRBV4-1 to TRBJ2-5, with 13 bases lining up with TRBD2. Germline V gene lookup returns CDR1 MGHRA and CDR2 YSYEKL. The CDR3 consists of 16 residues. With 1 base clipped from V and 4 bases from J, the junction kept 3 bases outside the gene matches. CDR3 sequence reads: CASSQAGLAGLETQYF. Here the CDR3 DNA reads TGCGCCAGCAGCCAAGCGGGACTAGCGGGACTAGAGACCCAGTACTTC.

This chain links TRBV6-1 with TRBJ1-5; D gene ambiguous. The V gene's germline CDR1 is MNHNS and CDR2 SASEGT. The CDR3 loop spans 12 amino acids. V lost 7 bases and J lost 8, with 12 bases in between. The CDR3 spells CASTQGLEPQHF. CDR3 nucleotide sequence: TGTGCCAGCACCCAAGGTCTGGAGCCCCAGCATTTT.

The J gene is TRBJ2-6, the V gene TRBV29-1; the D is unclear. Germline V gene data show CDR1 as SQVTM and CDR2 as ANQGSEA. The CDR3 has 12 amino acids. Trimming shortened V by 6 bases and J by 4 bases, and 7 bases separated the two germline ends. The CDR3 region is CSVMAGANVLTF. The CDR3 DNA reads TGCAGCGTGATGGCCGGGGCCAACGTCCTGACTTTC.

The V gene is TRBV19, the J gene TRBJ2-3; D is ambiguous. CDR1 and CDR2 from the germline V gene are LNHDA and SQIVND (reference sequence). The CDR3 contains 13 residues. V lost 6 bases and J lost 2, with 9 bases in between. In DNA, the CDR3 is TGTGCCAGTAGAGGTATCACCACAGATACGCAGTATTTT. It encodes CASRGITTDTQYF. The variable domain in full, with the rest retrieved from reference TRBV19 and TRBJ2-3, is DGGITQSPKYLFRKEGQNVTLSCEQNLNHDAMYWYRQDPGQGLRLIYYSQIVNDFQKGDIAEGYSVSREKKESFPLTVTSAQKNPTAFYLCASRGITTDTQYFGPGTRLTVL.

The J gene is TRBJ2-5, the V gene TRBV5-8; D assignment may be TRBD1 or TRBD2 (5 bases each). V lost 1 base and J 3 bases, leaving 7 bases between the germline ends. This CDR3 comprises 13 residues. Germline V lookup: CDR1 SGHTS, CDR2 YDEGEE. CDR3 protein: CASSLRGEETQYF. CDR3 bases: TGTGCCAGCAGCTTGCGAGGGGAAGAGACCCAGTACTTC.

The gene calls are TRBV11-2 and TRBJ2-7; D is ambiguous. CDR1 and CDR2 from the germline V gene are SGHAT and FQNNGV. There are 12 residues in the CDR3. The V gene lost 5 bases and the J gene lost 4 bases, with 9 bases spanning the gap. The CDR3 reads CASSPGAYEQYF. The CDR3 DNA is TGTGCCAGCAGCCCTGGAGCGTACGAGCAGTACTTC.

The chain joins TRBV9 to TRBJ2-1; D is unresolved. There are 15 residues in the CDR3. CDR1 and CDR2 from the germline V gene are SGDLS and YYNGEE. Trimming took 4 bases from V and 6 from J, leaving 17 bases between them. CDR3 DNA: TGTGCCAGCAGCCCGGTGGGGTACCCAATCAATGAGCAGTTCTTC. Amino acid sequence: CASSPVGYPINEQFF. Combining the CDR3 with reference TRBV9 and TRBJ2-1 gives the whole variable domain DSGVTQTPKHLITATGQRVTLRCSPRSGDLSVYWYQQSLDQGLQFLIQYYNGEERAKGNILERFSAQQFPDLHSELNLSSLELGDSALYFCASSPVGYPINEQFFGPGTRLTVL.

This clone was seen a handful of times. This chain links TRBV10-3 with TRBJ1-1; weak D call: TRBD1 (5 bases). The V gene lost 10 bases and the J gene lost 1 base, with 16 bases spanning the gap. Germline CDR1 and CDR2: ENHRY and SYGVKD. The CDR3 loop spans 14 amino acids. This CDR3 reads CATRDLTKNTEAFF. CDR3 in DNA: TGTGCCACCCGGGACCTCACTAAGAACACTGAAGCTTTCTTT.

V usage is TRBV27 and J usage is TRBJ2-2; 7 bases map to TRBD1. Trimming at V came to 8 bases and at J to 1 base, leaving 7 bases not matched to a gene. CDR3 size: 15 residues. Per germline, CDR1 MNHEY and CDR2 SMNVEV (reference sequence). As DNA, the CDR3 is TGTGCCAGCCGACCCCGGACAGGGAACACCGGGGAGCTGTTTTTT. Translation: CASRPRTGNTGELFF.

The chain is built from TRBV20-1 and TRBJ2-3, with D uncertain. Trimming cost V 6 bases and J 6 bases, with 10 bases left between them. CDR1 is DFQATT and CDR2 is SNEGSKA in the germline V gene (reference sequence). The CDR3 is 11 amino acids. Here the CDR3 reads CSAPLYDTQYF. The CDR3 nucleotides read TGCAGTGCACCATTATATGATACGCAGTATTTT.